One and the same sample provided the 22 T cell receptor beta chains below, sequenced in a study of cytomegalovirus exposure and HLA in healthy donors. With 60 Vbeta and 13 Jbeta primers, the PCR was carried out. The table came from immunoSEQ multiplex PCR; TCRdb's copy has only in-frame clones and leaves some out. The table records about 130,000 clones, roughly 82% of them present only once. Sequencing was performed on PBMCs. All receptors derive from a male donor in good health and CMV-seropositive.

This rearrangement joins TRBV27 to TRBJ1-4, with a tentative D call TRBD1 (6 bases). The CDR3 is 15 amino acids. Germline V lookup: CDR1 MNHEY, CDR2 SMNVEV (reference sequence). V lost 6 bases and J lost 6, with 17 bases in between. The CDR3 region is CASSTIGGVDEKLFF. The CDR3, as DNA: TGTGCCAGCAGCACAATAGGGGGAGTTGATGAAAAACTGTTTTTT. Supplemented by reference TRBV27 and TRBJ1-4, the full variable domain reads EAQVTQNPRYLITVTGKKLTVTCSQNMNHEYMSWYRQDPGLGLRQIYYSMNVEVTDKGDVPEGYKVSRKEKRNFPLILESPSPNQTSLYFCASSTIGGVDEKLFFGSGTQLSVL.

The chain links TRBV4-2 to TRBJ2-3; 7 bases are shared with TRBD2. V dropped 4 bases and J dropped 15; count of bases not matched to a gene: 10. Germline V gives CDR1 LGHNA, CDR2 YNFKEQ. This CDR3 region has 12 residues. In DNA form, the CDR3 reads TGTGCCAGCAGCCTCGCTGAGCGGGAAGTTTATTTT. It codes for CASSLAEREVYF.

The V and J genes are TRBV30 and TRBJ2-5; 10 positions agree with TRBD1. This CDR3 comprises 15 residues. Germline assignment: CDR1 GTSNPN and CDR2 SVGIG (reference sequence). V was clipped by 2 bases and J by 1 base; unmatched bases: 4. CDR3 residues: CAWSMDRGAQETQYF. CDR3 nucleotide sequence: TGTGCCTGGAGTATGGACAGGGGGGCCCAAGAGACCCAGTACTTC.

This clone was detected only a few times. The chain carries TRBV2 and TRBJ2-3; TRBD1 matches at 8 bases. CDR3 length: 15 amino acids. Germline CDR1 reads SNHLY; CDR2 reads FYNNEI. The junction had 7 bases not matched to a gene; V was cut back by 7 bases and J by 1 base. The DNA for the CDR3 is TGTGCCAGCAACAAAGCAGGGGGCGGCACAGATACGCAGTATTTT. It specifies CASNKAGGGTDTQYF.

The chain combines TRBV30 with TRBJ1-3; tentatively, D is TRBD1 (5 bases). Trimming took off 8 bases at V and 8 bases at J, with 16 bases between the two ends. The germline CDR1 and CDR2 sequences are GTSNPN and SVGIG (reference sequence). The CDR3 is 12 amino acids. In nucleotides, the CDR3 is TGTGCCGGAGGGATCTCGGGGGACACCATATATTTT. Residues: CAGGISGDTIYF. The entire variable domain, with the rest obtained from reference TRBV30 and TRBJ1-3, is as follows: SQTIHQWPATLVQPVGSPLSLECTVEGTSNPNLYWYRQAAGRGLQLLFYSVGIGQISSEVPQNLSASRPQDRQFILSSKKLLLSDSGFYLCAGGISGDTIYFGEGSWLTVV.

The V gene is TRBV21-1, the J gene TRBJ2-7; the table's TRBD2 call for D was not verified on the DNA. TRBV21-1 is shown as a pseudogene. This CDR3 is 14 amino acids long. The CDR3: CASGMFEGTYEQYF. CDR3 nucleotide sequence: TGTGCCAGCGGTATGTTTGAGGGAACCTACGAGCAGTACTTC.

The chain employs TRBV19 and TRBJ2-2, with D uncertain. Germline V gene data show CDR1 as LNHDA and CDR2 as SQIVND (reference sequence). The ends were cut back, 3 bases at V and 10 bases at J, with 6 bases in the middle. There are 11 residues in the CDR3. The CDR3 DNA reads as TGTGCCAGTAGTATCCGTTTGGAGCTGTTTTTT. It specifies CASSIRLELFF.

This clone was seen just once. The chain couples TRBV19 to TRBJ1-5; D remains ambiguous. The CDR3 has 14 residues. The V end was cut by 9 bases, the J end by 2 bases, with 14 bases between. From germline, CDR1 is LNHDA and CDR2 SQIVND (reference sequence). CDR3 nucleotides: TGTGCCAGCCGGATCGTAGCGGGCAATCAGCCCCAGCATTTT. Its translation: CASRIVAGNQPQHF. The complete variable domain, with remaining parts taken from reference TRBV19 and TRBJ1-5, reads DGGITQSPKYLFRKEGQNVTLSCEQNLNHDAMYWYRQDPGQGLRLIYYSQIVNDFQKGDIAEGYSVSREKKESFPLTVTSAQKNPTAFYLCASRIVAGNQPQHFGDGTRLSIL.

This chain joins TRBV4-3 and TRBJ1-2; TRBD1 agrees at 8 bases. Unmatched junction bases numbered 12, after V lost 0 bases and J lost 0 bases. Germline values: CDR1 LGHNA, CDR2 YSLEER. The CDR3 length is 19 residues. For the CDR3, the DNA is TGCGCCAGCAGCCAAGAGGGGCAGGGGGCGAGGAGGCCTAACTATGGCTACACCTTC. As protein: CASSQEGQGARRPNYGYTF.

This clone was recorded once. This chain links TRBV29-1 with TRBJ2-1; 11 bases fit TRBD1. The germline V gene encodes CDR1 SQVTM and CDR2 ANQGSEA. Germline trimming cut 4 bases from V and 12 bases from J; bases unmatched to any gene: 8. The CDR3 runs to 13 residues. This chain's CDR3 is CSVGDRGLGGQFF. The CDR3 DNA follows: TGCAGCGTTGGGGACAGGGGGTTAGGTGGGCAGTTCTTC.

This clone was picked up a small number of times. This chain connects TRBV2 to TRBJ1-1, with 11 nucleotides matching TRBD1. This CDR3 is built from 17 residues. J was trimmed by 6 bases and V by 3 bases; bases with no gene match: 12. The germline gives CDR1 SNHLY, CDR2 FYNNEI. The CDR3 sequence is CASSDLGTGGPRAEAFF. CDR3 DNA: TGTGCCAGCAGTGATCTGGGGACAGGGGGGCCGAGGGCTGAAGCTTTCTTT.

The chain recombines TRBV6-5 with TRBJ2-1, with TRBD1 as a possible D gene (6 bases). Germline loops: CDR1 MNHEY, CDR2 SVGAGI. The germline V and J ends were trimmed by 7 bases and 8 bases, with 9 bases remaining between them. This CDR3 contains 11 residues. CDR3 amino acids: CASTRGDEQFF. The CDR3 nucleotides are TGTGCCAGCACCAGGGGTGATGAGCAGTTCTTC.

Comment on this clone: Other DNA sequences in this specimen translate into the identical CDR3. This chain links TRBV9 with TRBJ1-1; possibly TRBD1 for D (6 bases). CDR1 is SGDLS, CDR2 YYNGEE, per germline. Trimming shortened V by 0 bases and J by 1 base, and 7 bases separated the two germline ends. The CDR3 extends over 14 amino acids. CDR3 in DNA: TGTGCCAGCAGCGTAGGGACAGCGAACACTGAAGCTTTCTTT. Translated, it gives CASSVGTANTEAFF.

The chain uses TRBV4-3 and TRBJ1-1; D is ambiguous. V was trimmed by 0 bases and J by 4 bases, leaving 6 bases between them. In germline, CDR1 is LGHNA, CDR2 YSLEER. There are 13 residues in the CDR3. The CDR3 here is CASSQETGTEAFF. The CDR3 coding sequence is TGCGCCAGCAGCCAAGAAACTGGCACTGAAGCTTTCTTT.

This clone was recorded once. The chain links TRBV9 to TRBJ2-1; TRBD2 agrees at 11 bases. The CDR3 sequence is 16 residues long. The germline CDR1 and CDR2 sequences are SGDLS and YYNGEE. V shed 3 bases, J shed 5 bases, and the junction held 7 bases outside the gene matches. The CDR3 bases are TGTGCCAGCAGCGACTCAGGGACTAGCGGTGACAATGAGCAGTTCTTC. It translates to CASSDSGTSGDNEQFF.

The count of this clone is one. An end of the junction does not agree with germline; a read error may underlie this. The V and J genes are TRBV5-6 and TRBJ2-6, with a tentative D call TRBD1 (5 bases). CDR1 is SGHDT and CDR2 is YYEEEE in the germline V gene. The length of the CDR3 is 15 residues. The CDR3 spells CASSSALSGANGLTF. The CDR3 nucleotides read TGTGCCAGCAGTTCAGCGTTATCTGGGGCCAACGGCCTGACTTTC.

This chain joins TRBV28 and TRBJ2-7; D might be TRBD2 (5 bases). With 3 bases removed from V and 1 base from J, the gap between germline ends came to 10 bases. This CDR3 is 14 amino acids long. CDR1 is MDHEN, CDR2 SYDVKM, per germline. The CDR3 nucleotides read TGTGCCAGCAGTTTGTTGCGGGTTTCCTACGAGCAGTACTTC. Translating it yields CASSLLRVSYEQYF. Full variable domain (missing parts from reference TRBV28 and TRBJ2-7): DVKVTQSSRYLVKRTGEKVFLECVQDMDHENMFWYRQDPGLGLRLIYFSYDVKMKEKGDIPEGYSVSREKKERFSLILESASTNQTSMYLCASSLLRVSYEQYFGPGTRLTVT.

This clone was seen only a few times. The chain links TRBV28 to TRBJ2-7; D may be TRBD1 (6 bases). Germline CDR1 MDHEN, CDR2 SYDVKM. The length of the CDR3 is 14 residues. V lost 8 bases to trimming and J lost 2 bases, with 16 bases between them. The CDR3 protein is CASRGTQGPYEQYF. Written as DNA, the CDR3 is TGTGCCAGCCGCGGAACTCAGGGGCCCTACGAGCAGTACTTC. The complete variable domain, with remaining parts taken from reference TRBV28 and TRBJ2-7, reads DVKVTQSSRYLVKRTGEKVFLECVQDMDHENMFWYRQDPGLGLRLIYFSYDVKMKEKGDIPEGYSVSREKKERFSLILESASTNQTSMYLCASRGTQGPYEQYFGPGTRLTVT.

This clone was found a few times. This sequence joins TRBV7-9 and TRBJ2-2; D gene uncertain. The germline V gene encodes CDR1 SEHNR and CDR2 FQNEAQ (reference sequence). V was pared by 1 base and J by 6 bases, with 12 bases between. This CDR3 region has 15 residues. The CDR3 bases are TGTGCCAGCAGCTTAGAGACTCGAACCCCCGGGGAGCTGTTTTTT. Its translation: CASSLETRTPGELFF.

This chain connects TRBV21-1 to TRBJ1-1; TRBD1, the table's D call, lacks a check against the DNA. TRBV21-1 is marked as a pseudogene. This CDR3 comprises 16 residues. CDR3 sequence (DNA): TGTGCCAGCAGCGGAGGTTCAGGGGGTCACGGCGCTGAAGCTTTCTTT. Encoded protein: CASSGGSGGHGAEAFF.

A note on this clone: The sample contains more than one DNA sequence encoding this CDR3. The chain uses TRBV10-3 and TRBJ1-5, with unresolved D. V was shortened by 4 bases and J by 5 bases, with 6 bases between the two germline ends. Germline values: CDR1 ENHRY, CDR2 SYGVKD. The CDR3 length is 12 residues. In DNA, the CDR3 is TGTGCCATCAGTGTGGGCGATCAGCCCCAGCATTTT. Translated, it gives CAISVGDQPQHF.

The chain employs TRBV7-8 and TRBJ2-7; TRBD1 matches at 7 bases. Trimming cost V 0 bases and J 7 bases; bases outside gene matches: 12. Germline CDR1 reads SGHVS; CDR2 reads FQNEAQ. This CDR3 is built from 16 residues. The CDR3: CASSLALPGGISEQYF. DNA of the CDR3: TGTGCCAGCAGCTTAGCTCTTCCAGGGGGTATCAGTGAGCAGTACTTC.